Below, one TCR beta chain is given with its context. The table came from immunoSEQ multiplex PCR; TCRdb's copy has only in-frame clones and leaves some out. The table includes approximately 170,000 clones, roughly 90% detected once. The CDR3 spans 17 residues. Trimming left V 0 bases short and J 5 bases short, with 19 bases between. Germline V gene sequence: CDR1 LGHNA, CDR2 YSLEER. Enrolment of Seattle patients took place during active infection, and they were followed longitudinally. The sample originates from a study of blood T cell repertoires in COVID-19. Study at large: Samples came from the United States, Italy and Spain, spanning acute and convalescent COVID-19. Sample material is recorded as cDNA or gDNA derived from T cells, B-cell-depleted T cells, or PBMCs.

The sequence was obtained from a young man with COVID-19, enrolled during active disease. The chain has TRBV4-3 and TRBJ1-2; possibly TRBD1 for D (6 bases). The sample comprised peripheral blood. The CDR3 region has the DNA TGCGCCAGCAGCCAAGACACCAGGGGCTACTTAGGGTATGGCTACACCTTC. Its translation: CASSQDTRGYLGYGYTF.